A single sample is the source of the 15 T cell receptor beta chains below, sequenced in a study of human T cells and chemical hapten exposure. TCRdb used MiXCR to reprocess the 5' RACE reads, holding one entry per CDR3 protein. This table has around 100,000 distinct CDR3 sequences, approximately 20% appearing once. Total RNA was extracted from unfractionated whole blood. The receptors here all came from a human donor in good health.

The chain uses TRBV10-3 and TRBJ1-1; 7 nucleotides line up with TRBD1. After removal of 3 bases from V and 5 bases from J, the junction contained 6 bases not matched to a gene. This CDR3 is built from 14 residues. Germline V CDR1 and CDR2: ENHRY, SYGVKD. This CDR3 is CAISEQGSRTEAFF. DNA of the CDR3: TGTGCCATCAGTGAACAGGGGAGTCGGACTGAAGCTTTCTTT.

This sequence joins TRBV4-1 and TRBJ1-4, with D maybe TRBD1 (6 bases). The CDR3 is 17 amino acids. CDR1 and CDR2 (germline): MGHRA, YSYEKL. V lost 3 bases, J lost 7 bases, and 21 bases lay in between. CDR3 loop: CASSQGRGKSRSEKLFF. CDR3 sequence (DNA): TGCGCCAGCAGCCAGGGCAGGGGCAAATCTCGGAGTGAAAAACTGTTTTTT.

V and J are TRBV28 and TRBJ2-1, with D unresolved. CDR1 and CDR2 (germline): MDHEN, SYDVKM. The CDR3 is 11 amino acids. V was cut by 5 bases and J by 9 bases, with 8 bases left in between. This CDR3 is CASSRSPEQFF. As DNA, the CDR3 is TGTGCCAGCAGTAGGTCCCCTGAGCAGTTCTTC.

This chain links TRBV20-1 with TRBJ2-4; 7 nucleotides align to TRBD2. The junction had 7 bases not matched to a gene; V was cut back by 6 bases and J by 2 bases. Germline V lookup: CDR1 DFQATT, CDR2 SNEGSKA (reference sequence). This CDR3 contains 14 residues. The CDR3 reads CSAQAGLTKNIQYF. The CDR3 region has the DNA TGCAGTGCCCAAGCGGGACTTACCAAAAACATTCAGTACTTC.

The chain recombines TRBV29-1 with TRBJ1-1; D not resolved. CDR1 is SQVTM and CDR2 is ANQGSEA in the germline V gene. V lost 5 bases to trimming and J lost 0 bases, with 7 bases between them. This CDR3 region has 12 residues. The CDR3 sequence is CSVTRLNTEAFF. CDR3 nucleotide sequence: TGCAGCGTTACCAGGCTGAACACTGAAGCTTTCTTT.

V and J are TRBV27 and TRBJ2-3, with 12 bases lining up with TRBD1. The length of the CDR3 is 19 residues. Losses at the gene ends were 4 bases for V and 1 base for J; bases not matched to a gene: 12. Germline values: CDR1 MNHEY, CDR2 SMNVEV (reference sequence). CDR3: CASSSGQGAWIGRTDTQYF. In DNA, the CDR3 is TGTGCCAGCAGTTCGGGACAGGGGGCTTGGATTGGACGCACAGATACGCAGTATTTT.

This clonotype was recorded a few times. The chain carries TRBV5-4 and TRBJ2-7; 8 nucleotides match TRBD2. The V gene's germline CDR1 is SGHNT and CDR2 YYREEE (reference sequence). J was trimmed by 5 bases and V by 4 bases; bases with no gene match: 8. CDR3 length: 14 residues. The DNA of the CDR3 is TGTGCCAGCAGCAAGGTGATGACTAGCGACGAGCAGTACTTC. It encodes CASSKVMTSDEQYF.

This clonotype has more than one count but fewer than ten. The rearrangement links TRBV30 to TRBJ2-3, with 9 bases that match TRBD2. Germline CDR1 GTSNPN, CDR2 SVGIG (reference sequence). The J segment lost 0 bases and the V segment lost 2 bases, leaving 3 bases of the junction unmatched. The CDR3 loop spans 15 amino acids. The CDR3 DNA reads TGTGCCTGGAGTCTAGCGGGAACTAGCACAGATACGCAGTATTTT. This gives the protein CAWSLAGTSTDTQYF.

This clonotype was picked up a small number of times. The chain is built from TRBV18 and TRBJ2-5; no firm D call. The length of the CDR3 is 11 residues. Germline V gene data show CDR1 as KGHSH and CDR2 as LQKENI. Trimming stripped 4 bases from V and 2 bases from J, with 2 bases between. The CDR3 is CASSHQETQYF. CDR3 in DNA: TGTGCCAGCTCACATCAAGAGACCCAGTACTTC. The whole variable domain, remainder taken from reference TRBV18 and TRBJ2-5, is NAGVMQNPRHLVRRRGQEARLRCSPMKGHSHVYWYRQLPEEGLKFMVYLQKENIIDESGMPKERFSAEFPKEGPSILRIQQVVRGDSAAYFCASSHQETQYFGPGTRLLVL.

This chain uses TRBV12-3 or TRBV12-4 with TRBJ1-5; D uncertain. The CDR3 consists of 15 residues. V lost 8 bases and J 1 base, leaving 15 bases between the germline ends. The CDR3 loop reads CASQQSHGSNQPQHF. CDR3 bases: TGTGCCAGCCAGCAGTCCCATGGGAGCAATCAGCCCCAGCATTTT.

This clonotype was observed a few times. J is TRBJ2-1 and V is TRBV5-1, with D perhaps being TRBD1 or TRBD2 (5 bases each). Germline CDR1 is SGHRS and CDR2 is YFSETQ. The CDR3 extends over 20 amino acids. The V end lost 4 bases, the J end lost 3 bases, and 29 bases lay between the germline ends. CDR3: CASSRRGDVTLRRGYNEQFF. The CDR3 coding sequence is TGCGCCAGCAGCCGCCGTGGGGACGTAACCCTTCGCAGAGGCTACAATGAGCAGTTCTTC. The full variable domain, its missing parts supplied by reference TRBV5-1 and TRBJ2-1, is KAGVTQTPRYLIKTRGQQVTLSCSPISGHRSVSWYQQTPGQGLQFLFEYFSETQRNKGNFPGRFSGRQFSNSRSEMNVSTLELGDSALYLCASSRRGDVTLRRGYNEQFFGPGTRLTVL.

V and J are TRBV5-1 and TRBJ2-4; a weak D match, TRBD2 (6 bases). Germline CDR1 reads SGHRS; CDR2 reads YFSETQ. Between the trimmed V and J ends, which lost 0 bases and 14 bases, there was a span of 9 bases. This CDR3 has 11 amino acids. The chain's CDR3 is CASSLAGLKYF. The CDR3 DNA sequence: TGCGCCAGCAGCTTGGCGGGACTTAAGTACTTC.

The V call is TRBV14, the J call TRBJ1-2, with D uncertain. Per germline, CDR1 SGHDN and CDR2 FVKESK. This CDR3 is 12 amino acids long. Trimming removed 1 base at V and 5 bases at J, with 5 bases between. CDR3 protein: CASSQGPYGYTF. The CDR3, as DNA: TGTGCCAGCAGCCAAGGGCCTTATGGCTACACCTTC.

The CDR3 sequence: CSATPYGKTNTEAFF. For the CDR3, the DNA is TGCAGTGCTACCCCCTACGGTAAGACGAACACTGAAGCTTTCTTT. This rearrangement joins TRBV20-1 to TRBJ1-1; D ambiguous. CDR3 length: 15 residues. CDR1 is DFQATT and CDR2 is SNEGSKA in the germline V gene (reference sequence). V lost 4 bases, J lost 1 base, and 16 bases lay in between.

The CDR3 nucleotides read TGTGCCATCAGTGAACGGGGGAATGAGCAGTTCTTC. This sequence encodes CAISERGNEQFF. The V and J genes are TRBV10-3 and TRBJ2-1, with a possible D match to TRBD2 (6 bases). CDR3 length: 12 amino acids. Trimming pared 3 bases from V and 7 bases from J, leaving 7 bases between. In germline, CDR1 is ENHRY, CDR2 SYGVKD.